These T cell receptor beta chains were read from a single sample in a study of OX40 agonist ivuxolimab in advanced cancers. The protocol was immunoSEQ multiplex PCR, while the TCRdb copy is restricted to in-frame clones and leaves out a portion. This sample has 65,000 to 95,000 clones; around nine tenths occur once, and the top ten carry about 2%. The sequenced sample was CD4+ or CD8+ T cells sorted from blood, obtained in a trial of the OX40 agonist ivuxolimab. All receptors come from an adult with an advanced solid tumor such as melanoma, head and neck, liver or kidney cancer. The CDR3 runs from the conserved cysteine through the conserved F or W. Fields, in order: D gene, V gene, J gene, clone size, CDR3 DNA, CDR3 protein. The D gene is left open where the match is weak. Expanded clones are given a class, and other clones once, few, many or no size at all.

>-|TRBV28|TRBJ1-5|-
TGTGCCAGCAGTGTACATCAGCCCCAGCATTTT
CASSVHQPQHF
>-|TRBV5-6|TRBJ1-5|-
TGTGCCAGCAGCCCGGGACTATATAGCAATCAGCCCCAGCATTTT
CASSPGLYSNQPQHF
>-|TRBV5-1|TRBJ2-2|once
TGCGCCAGCAGCCCTGGGACGCTTATCACCGGGGAGCTGTTTTTT
CASSPGTLITGELFF
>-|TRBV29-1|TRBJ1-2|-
TGCAGCGTTGAAAGGGAATCTTTAAGAGGCTACACCTTC
CSVERESLRGYTF
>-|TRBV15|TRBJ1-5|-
TGTGCCACCAGCAGAGTGCGGGGGCTAGCTCAGCCCCAGCATTTT
CATSRVRGLAQPQHF
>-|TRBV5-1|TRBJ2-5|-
TGCGCCAGCAGCTGGGGGGCTCGGGAGACCCAGTACTTC
CASSWGARETQYF
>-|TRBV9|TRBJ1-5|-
TGTGCCAGCAGCAGGACAGAGAGCAATCAGCCCCAGCATTTT
CASSRTESNQPQHF
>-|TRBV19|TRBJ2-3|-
TGTGCCAGTAGTGGGGATTATGGCACAGATACGCAGTATTTT
CASSGDYGTDTQYF
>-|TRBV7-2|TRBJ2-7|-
TGTGCCAGCAGACCTTACGTGGGGCCAAGCGAGCAGTACTTC
CASRPYVGPSEQYF
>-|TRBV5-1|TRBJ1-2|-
TGCGCCAGCAGCTTGGACGGAGCCGATTATGGCTACACCTTC
CASSLDGADYGYTF
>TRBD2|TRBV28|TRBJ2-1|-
TGTGCCAGCAGTTTAGGGACTACCCCCAATGAGCAGTTCTTC
CASSLGTTPNEQFF
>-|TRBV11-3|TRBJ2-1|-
TGTGCCAGCAGCGTTAGGGGGTATTCGGACAATGAGCAGTTCTTC
CASSVRGYSDNEQFF
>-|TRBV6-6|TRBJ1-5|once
TGTGCCAGCAGTTACACAGGCGAGGACAATCAGCCCCAGCATTTT
CASSYTGEDNQPQHF
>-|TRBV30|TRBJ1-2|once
TGTGCCTGGAGCGTACAGTATACAGCCTATGGCTACACCTTC
CAWSVQYTAYGYTF
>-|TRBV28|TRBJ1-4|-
TGTGCCAGCAGTCCCCATTCAGGAGATAATGAAAAACTGTTTTTT
CASSPHSGDNEKLFF
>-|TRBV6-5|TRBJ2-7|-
TGTGCCAGCAGGGATATGTACGAGCAGTACTTC
CASRDMYEQYF
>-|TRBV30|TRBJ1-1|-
TGTGCCTGGAGTGTATGGGAGGGCACTGAAGCTTTCTTT
CAWSVWEGTEAFF
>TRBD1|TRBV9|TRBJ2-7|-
TGTGCCAGCAGCTTGACAGGGGATCTCGGCGAGCAGTACTTC
CASSLTGDLGEQYF
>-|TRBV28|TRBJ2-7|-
TGTGCCAGCAGTTTAAGAGGTCGGAGCTCCTACGAGCAGTACTTC
CASSLRGRSSYEQYF
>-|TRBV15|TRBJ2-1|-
TGTGCCACCAGCAGAGAGAGGGCTTCCTACAATGAGCAGTTCTTC
CATSRERASYNEQFF
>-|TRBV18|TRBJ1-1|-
TGTGCCAGCTCACCACCAACAGGGAGAGGAAACACTGAAGCTTTCTTT
CASSPPTGRGNTEAFF
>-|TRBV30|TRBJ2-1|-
TGTGCCACACAGCCGAGCTCCTACAATGAGCAGTTCTTC
CATQPSSYNEQFF
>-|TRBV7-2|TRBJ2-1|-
TGTGCCAGCAGCTCCGTCCGACTGGGACCAAGCGATGAGCAGTTCTTC
CASSSVRLGPSDEQFF
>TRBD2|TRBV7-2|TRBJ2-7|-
TGTGCCAGCAGCCCGCGGGCGGGAGATATGTACGAGCAGTACTTC
CASSPRAGDMYEQYF
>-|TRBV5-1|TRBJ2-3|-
TGCGCCAGCAGCTTCGGCGGGGTCACAGATACGCAGTATTTT
CASSFGGVTDTQYF
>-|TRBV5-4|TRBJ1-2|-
TGTGCCAGCAGCAGGACGACAGCTTCGTATGGCTACACCTTC
CASSRTTASYGYTF